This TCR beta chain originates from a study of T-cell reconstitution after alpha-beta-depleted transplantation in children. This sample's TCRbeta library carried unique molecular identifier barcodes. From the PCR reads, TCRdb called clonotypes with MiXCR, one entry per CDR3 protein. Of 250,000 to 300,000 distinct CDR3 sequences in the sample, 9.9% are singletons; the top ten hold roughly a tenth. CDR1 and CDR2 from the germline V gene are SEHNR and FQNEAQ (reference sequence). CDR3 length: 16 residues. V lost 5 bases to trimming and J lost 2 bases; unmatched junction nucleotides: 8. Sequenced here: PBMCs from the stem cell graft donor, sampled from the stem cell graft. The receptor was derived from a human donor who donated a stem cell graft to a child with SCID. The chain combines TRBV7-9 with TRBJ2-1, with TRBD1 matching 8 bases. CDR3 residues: CASSTLDRETYNEQFF. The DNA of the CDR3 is TGTGCCAGCAGCACCTTGGACAGGGAGACCTACAATGAGCAGTTCTTC.